Sequencing of this T cell receptor beta chain was carried out in a study of chemoradiotherapy in HPV16-positive cancers. Study-level information: A couple of HPV16-positive patients' cells yielded candidate HPV-specific clones and common motifs. Study-level findings and limits: Non-HPV-specific T cells did not expand in tumors during treatment, whereas candidate HPV-specific clones and E7-related motifs did. HPV-responsive T-cell expansion during chemoradiotherapy was linked to improved recurrence-free survival in HPV16-positive patients.

Method: immunoSEQ multiplex PCR; TCRdb's copy keeps in-frame clones and lacks some. Here the sample spans 4,500 to 7,000 clones, less than 80% being singletons. A word on this clone: Its antigen is still unknown.

V lost 5 bases and J lost 5, with 18 bases in between. The CDR3 runs 15 residues. Germline assignment: CDR1 LNHDA and CDR2 SQIVND (reference sequence). Samples were taken several times over chemoradiotherapy. V is TRBV19 and J is TRBJ1-1; D may be TRBD1 (6 bases). The sample here was taken from a patient who underwent chemoradiotherapy. The source of this sequence is a human donor with HPV-associated anogenital cancer. CDR3 sequence: CASSALSQGVTEAFF. For the CDR3, the DNA is TGTGCCAGTAGTGCCCTGTCACAGGGAGTGACTGAAGCTTTCTTT.